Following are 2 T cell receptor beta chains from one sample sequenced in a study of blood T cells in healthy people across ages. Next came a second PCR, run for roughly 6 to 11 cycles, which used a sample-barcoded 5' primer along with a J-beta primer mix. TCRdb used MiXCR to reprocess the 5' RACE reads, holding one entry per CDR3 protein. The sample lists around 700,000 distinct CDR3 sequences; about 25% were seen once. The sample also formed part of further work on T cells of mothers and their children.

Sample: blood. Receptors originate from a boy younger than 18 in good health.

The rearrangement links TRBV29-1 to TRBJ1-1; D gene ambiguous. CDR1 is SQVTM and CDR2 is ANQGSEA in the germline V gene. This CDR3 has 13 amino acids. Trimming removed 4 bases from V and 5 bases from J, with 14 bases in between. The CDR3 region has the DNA TGCAGCGTTGCTCAGGTCTTGGGGACTGAAGCTTTCTTT. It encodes CSVAQVLGTEAFF.

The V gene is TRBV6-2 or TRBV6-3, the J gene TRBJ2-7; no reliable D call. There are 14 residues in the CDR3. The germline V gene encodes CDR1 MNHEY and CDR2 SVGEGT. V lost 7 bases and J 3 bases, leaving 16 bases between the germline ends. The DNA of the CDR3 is TGTGCCAGCACCGCCCGACCGAAAGGCTACGAGCAGTACTTC. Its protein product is CASTARPKGYEQYF.